Shown below are 30 T cell receptor beta chains from a single sample sequenced in a study of cytotoxic CD8 clonotypes in ibrutinib-treated CLL. Profiling relied on immunoSEQ multiplex PCR, and the TCRdb table lists in-frame clones only, not all of them. This table holds approximately 350,000 clones, 67% found once. The specimen was PBMCs, collected after 36 months of ibrutinib treatment. These receptors all come from a human donor with chronic lymphocytic leukemia.

V and J are TRBV4-3 and TRBJ1-2; D not certain. V lost 0 bases to trimming and J lost 8 bases, with 19 bases between them. Germline lookup yields CDR1 LGHNA and CDR2 YSLEER. The CDR3 covers 16 residues. The CDR3, as DNA: TGCGCCAGCAGCCAAGAAACTGGGAGCGGACTGTTCGGCTACACCTTC. This gives the protein CASSQETGSGLFGYTF.

This clone occurred once. V usage is TRBV5-1 and J usage is TRBJ1-1, with 9 bases matching TRBD1. Germline V gives CDR1 SGHRS, CDR2 YFSETQ. The CDR3 is made up of 16 amino acids. V gave up 5 bases and J gave up 0 bases; unmatched junction bases: 8. CDR3 amino acids: CASRGPGQGMNTEAFF. The CDR3 DNA sequence: TGCGCCAGCAGGGGACCGGGACAGGGAATGAACACTGAAGCTTTCTTT.

A single count supports this clone. The rearrangement links TRBV2 to TRBJ2-5; 7 bases align to TRBD1. The CDR3 extends over 14 amino acids. Germline lookup yields CDR1 SNHLY and CDR2 FYNNEI. V shed 4 bases, J shed 1 base, and the junction held 3 bases outside the gene matches. DNA for the CDR3: TGTGCCAGCAGTGCCGGACAGGTCCAAGAGACCCAGTACTTC. Translated: CASSAGQVQETQYF. Complete variable domain (other parts from reference TRBV2 and TRBJ2-5): EPEVTQTPSHQVTQMGQEVILRCVPISNHLYFYWYRQILGQKVEFLVSFYNNEISEKSEIFDDQFSVERPDGSNFTLKIRSTKLEDSAMYFCASSAGQVQETQYFGPGTRLLVL.

The rearrangement joins TRBV14 to TRBJ1-2; D gene ambiguous. This CDR3 comprises 12 residues. Germline V gene data show CDR1 as SGHDN and CDR2 as FVKESK. Trimming cost V 1 base and J 8 bases, with 8 bases left between them. In nucleotides, the CDR3 is TGTGCCAGCAGCCAAGTCGGTGGGGGCTACACCTTC. It encodes CASSQVGGGYTF.

This rearrangement joins TRBV9 to TRBJ1-2; 7 positions match TRBD1. The germline V gene has CDR1 SGDLS and CDR2 YYNGEE. This CDR3 region has 15 residues. Unmatched junction bases numbered 14, after V lost 8 bases and J lost 4 bases. The CDR3 region is CASDRERYTSYGYTF. For the CDR3, the DNA is TGTGCCAGTGACAGGGAAAGGTATACGAGCTATGGCTACACCTTC.

V gene TRBV7-2 combines with J gene TRBJ2-3; 7 bases align to TRBD2. This CDR3 has 16 residues. J gave up 4 bases and V 5 bases, and 12 bases lay outside the gene matches. Germline V gene lookup returns CDR1 SGHTA and CDR2 FQGNSA. The CDR3 DNA reads as TGTGCCAGCAGCGCCATCCGGGGGGTTGCGGCAGATACGCAGTATTTT. Translating gives CASSAIRGVAADTQYF.

The rearrangement joins TRBV28 to TRBJ2-7; maybe TRBD2 (5 bases). V was clipped by 8 bases and J by 1 base, with 6 bases between them. The germline gives CDR1 MDHEN, CDR2 SYDVKM. The CDR3 covers 11 residues. In nucleotides, the CDR3 is TGTGCCAGCCGGGGTTCCTACGAGCAGTACTTC. Translating it yields CASRGSYEQYF.

The V and J genes are TRBV9 and TRBJ2-7, with 8 bases matching TRBD2. J gave up 6 bases and V 0 bases, and 14 bases lay outside the gene matches. Per germline, CDR1 SGDLS and CDR2 YYNGEE. This CDR3 is built from 17 residues. In nucleotides, the CDR3 is TGTGCCAGCAGCGTAGGCCTTTTGGGAGCGGGAGTGGCCGAGCAGTACTTC. Its protein is CASSVGLLGAGVAEQYF.

This clone has only a few counts. At one boundary the junction diverges from the germline segment, which might be a read error. The chain is built from TRBV10-3 and TRBJ2-7; D unresolved. This CDR3 region has 13 residues. Germline-derived CDR1 and CDR2 are ENHRY and SYGVKD. This CDR3 is CAISGEGRNDDTF. The DNA of the CDR3 is TGTGCCATCAGTGGGGAAGGGCGAAATGATGATACCTTC.

This chain links TRBV12-5 with TRBJ2-1, with 10 bases fitting TRBD2. Trimming took 7 bases from V and 0 from J; bases not matched to a gene: 15. Germline loops: CDR1 LGHNT, CDR2 FRNRAP. The CDR3 is 19 amino acids. As DNA, the CDR3 is TGTGCTAGTGTTAGAGCGGGGGGGCCGATATTAGGCTCCTACAATGAGCAGTTCTTC. This codes for CASVRAGGPILGSYNEQFF.

This chain connects TRBV7-5 to TRBJ2-3; the D call TRBD1 from the table was never checked on the DNA. TRBV7-5 is classified as a pseudogene. The CDR3 has 12 amino acids. The CDR3 bases are TGTGTCAGAAGCCCCAGTAAAGATACGCAGTATTTT. It codes for CVRSPSKDTQYF.

This clone was found a few times. The chain combines TRBV14 with TRBJ2-5; maybe TRBD2 (5 bases). The germline CDR1 and CDR2 sequences are SGHDN and FVKESK. V was cut by 3 bases and J by 5 bases, with 16 bases left in between. The CDR3 consists of 15 residues. CDR3 nucleotide sequence: TGTGCCAGCAGCCACCCCGGGATAAGCAGGGAGACCCAGTACTTC. Its protein is CASSHPGISRETQYF.

This chain joins TRBV7-8 and TRBJ2-7, with 9 nucleotides matching TRBD1. This CDR3 comprises 13 residues. The V and J ends lost 4 bases and 4 bases, in that order; junction bases with no gene match: 2. Germline assignment: CDR1 SGHVS and CDR2 FQNEAQ. The CDR3 nucleotides are TGTGCCAGCAGCTCGACAGGGGGATACGAGCAGTACTTC. Translating gives CASSSTGGYEQYF.

V usage is TRBV5-1 and J usage is TRBJ2-7; 10 bases align to TRBD2. Germline CDR1 reads SGHRS; CDR2 reads YFSETQ. J lost 4 bases, V lost 4 bases, and 8 bases had no gene match. The CDR3 length is 15 residues. The CDR3 is CASSPDSGRGYEQYF. CDR3 bases: TGCGCCAGCAGCCCCGACAGCGGGAGGGGATACGAGCAGTACTTC.

This clone was detected a few times. The chain employs TRBV7-3 and TRBJ2-5; possibly TRBD2 for D (6 bases). V lost 5 bases, J lost 2 bases, and 12 bases lay in between. The CDR3 loop spans 14 amino acids. The germline V gene has CDR1 SGHTA and CDR2 FQGTGA. The chain's CDR3 is CASSHGGVQETQYF. The CDR3 region has the DNA TGTGCCAGCAGCCACGGGGGAGTACAAGAGACCCAGTACTTC.

This sequence joins TRBV5-4 and TRBJ2-5, with a possible D match to TRBD1 (6 bases). Germline V CDR1 and CDR2: SGHNT, YYREEE (reference sequence). V was pared by 1 base and J by 1 base, with 11 bases between. CDR3 length equals 15 residues. The CDR3: CASSLLQGIQETQYF. The CDR3 nucleotides are TGTGCCAGCAGCTTGTTACAGGGCATCCAAGAGACCCAGTACTTC.

This clone appeared a few times. The chain's CDR3 is CASSLAGDGDTQYF. In DNA, the CDR3 is TGTGCCAGTAGCCTAGCGGGGGACGGAGATACGCAGTATTTT. The genes are TRBV19 and TRBJ2-3; 10 nucleotides align to TRBD2. The germline gives CDR1 LNHDA, CDR2 SQIVND (reference sequence). CDR3 length: 14 amino acids. V lost 6 bases and J lost 5; bases outside the gene matches: 5.

This sequence joins TRBV13 and TRBJ2-7; 10 bases map to TRBD2. V dropped 1 base and J dropped 2; count of bases not matched to a gene: 11. Germline V CDR1 and CDR2: PRHDT, FYEKMQ (reference sequence). The CDR3 is 18 amino acids. In DNA, the CDR3 is TGTGCCAGCAGCTTAGCCTCGGGCCGGCTAGCGGGGGCCTACGAGCAGTACTTC. It is translated as CASSLASGRLAGAYEQYF.

The chain combines TRBV10-2 with TRBJ1-2; D is perhaps TRBD1 (5 bases). This CDR3 has 11 amino acids. V was shortened by 7 bases and J by 2 bases, with 5 bases between the two germline ends. The germline CDR1 and CDR2 sequences are WSHSY and SAAADI. The DNA of the CDR3 is TGCGCCAGCACAGGGAACTATGGCTACACCTTC. This encodes CASTGNYGYTF.

This clone was counted only a few times. This chain joins TRBV5-4 and TRBJ1-1; D remains ambiguous. The CDR3 length is 15 residues. Germline CDR1 and CDR2: SGHNT and YYREEE (reference sequence). Trimming shortened V by 6 bases and J by 0 bases, and 15 bases separated the two germline ends. The CDR3 DNA reads as TGTGCCAGCACCCATAAGCGACGGCTGAACACTGAAGCTTTCTTT. It is translated as CASTHKRRLNTEAFF.

This chain connects TRBV5-1 to TRBJ2-7; the D gene is possibly TRBD1 (6 bases). Trimming cost V 2 bases and J 4 bases, with 10 bases left between them. This CDR3 is built from 13 residues. Germline V gene data show CDR1 as SGHRS and CDR2 as YFSETQ. This chain's CDR3 is CASSLTTGYEQYF. CDR3 in DNA: TGCGCCAGCAGCTTAACGACAGGATACGAGCAGTACTTC.

The chain is built from TRBV7-3 and TRBJ2-3; 12 bases line up with TRBD1. The V and J ends lost 2 bases and 5 bases, in that order; junction bases with no gene match: 5. The CDR3 has 16 amino acids. Germline CDR1 is SGHTA and CDR2 is FQGTGA. Here the CDR3 DNA reads TGTGCCAGCAGCTTAGGGACAGGGGGCGAGGAAGATACGCAGTATTTT. Its translation: CASSLGTGGEEDTQYF.

The J gene is TRBJ1-5, the V gene TRBV5-5; TRBD1 might be the D (5 bases). CDR1 and CDR2 (germline): SGHKS, YYEKEE (reference sequence). V was pared by 1 base and J by 4 bases, with 24 bases between. The CDR3 runs to 19 residues. The CDR3, as DNA: TGTGCCAGCAGCTTGACCCAGATTACAGGAGTTGGTGGGAATCAGCCCCAGCATTTT. This translates into CASSLTQITGVGGNQPQHF.

The chain links TRBV29-1 to TRBJ1-4, with D tentatively TRBD1 (5 bases). The CDR3 runs 17 residues. CDR1 SQVTM and CDR2 ANQGSEA come from the germline V gene. Trimming left V 4 bases short and J 4 bases short, with 22 bases between. Here the CDR3 reads CSVVSGPQVLGNEKLFF. CDR3 DNA sequence: TGCAGCGTTGTCTCGGGACCCCAGGTTCTCGGTAATGAAAAACTGTTTTTT.

This clone came up a few times. The chain joins TRBV14 to TRBJ1-1; TRBD1 is a possible D gene (5 bases). Trimming stripped 2 bases from V and 2 bases from J, with 9 bases between. CDR3 length: 14 amino acids. Germline values: CDR1 SGHDN, CDR2 FVKESK. The CDR3 nucleotides are TGTGCCAGCAGCCAAACGACAGCCAACACTGAAGCTTTCTTT. As protein: CASSQTTANTEAFF.

This clone was detected only a few times. The chain recombines TRBV27 with TRBJ2-1, with 8 bases lining up with TRBD2. The CDR3 spans 11 residues. J lost 10 bases, V lost 8 bases, and 4 bases had no gene match. Per germline, CDR1 MNHEY and CDR2 SMNVEV (reference sequence). The CDR3 DNA sequence: TGTGCCAGCCGGACTAGCAGCGAGCAGTTCTTC. This encodes CASRTSSEQFF.

The chain recombines TRBV7-9 with TRBJ2-1; 9 bases are a match to TRBD2. CDR3 length: 15 residues. The germline gives CDR1 SEHNR, CDR2 FQNEAQ (reference sequence). The J segment lost 2 bases and the V segment lost 1 base, leaving 0 bases of the junction unmatched. CDR3 nucleotides: TGTGCCAGCAGCTTAGGCGGGGGGGCCTACAATGAGCAGTTCTTC. This translates into CASSLGGGAYNEQFF.

The rearrangement joins TRBV7-9 to TRBJ2-2; TRBD1 is a possible D gene (6 bases). CDR1 and CDR2 (germline): SEHNR, FQNEAQ (reference sequence). The CDR3 runs to 13 residues. V dropped 3 bases and J dropped 5 bases, with 7 bases sitting between them. The CDR3 is CASSLGATGELFF. The CDR3 DNA reads as TGTGCCAGCAGCTTGGGGGCGACCGGGGAGCTGTTTTTT.

This chain joins TRBV18 and TRBJ1-5, with no clear D. This CDR3 has 13 residues. V was shortened by 6 bases and J by 5 bases, with 11 bases between the two germline ends. CDR1 and CDR2 (germline): KGHSH, LQKENI. For the CDR3, the DNA is TGTGCCAGCTCCGACTATAAGGATCAGCCCCAGCATTTT. Protein product: CASSDYKDQPQHF. Supplemented by reference TRBV18 and TRBJ1-5, the full variable domain reads NAGVMQNPRHLVRRRGQEARLRCSPMKGHSHVYWYRQLPEEGLKFMVYLQKENIIDESGMPKERFSAEFPKEGPSILRIQQVVRGDSAAYFCASSDYKDQPQHFGDGTRLSIL.

The CDR3 DNA reads as TGCGCCAGCAGCCAAGATCCCTGGTATGGCTACACCTTC. Translated: CASSQDPWYGYTF. This chain joins TRBV4-1 and TRBJ1-2; D gene ambiguous. Trimming removed 0 bases from V and 5 bases from J, with 7 bases in between. CDR3 length: 13 amino acids. Looked up from germline, CDR1 is MGHRA and CDR2 is YSYEKL.